The rows below give T cell receptor beta chains drawn from one sample of a study of cytomegalovirus exposure and HLA in healthy donors. Data came from immunoSEQ multiplex PCR; TCRdb stores just in-frame clones and leaves some out. Among 180,000 or so clones, roughly nine tenths were seen once, and the ten largest hold roughly 6.6%. The sequencing sample was made of PBMCs. The source is a man aged 25-40 years in good health and CMV-seropositive. Both conserved end residues are part of each CDR3. A D gene is named only where the DNA matches it firmly. Rows give clone size only sometimes, using once, few, many, or a class for an expanded clone.

NA	TRBV7-2	TRBJ2-2	NA	TGTGCCAGCTCCCAACGGGTGGCGAACACCGGGGAGCTGTTTTTT	CASSQRVANTGELFF
NA	TRBV7-3	TRBJ2-3	NA	TGTGCCAGCAGCTTCCGGCCCCCGGATACGCAGTATTTT	CASSFRPPDTQYF
NA	TRBV6-1	TRBJ2-5	NA	TGTGCCAGCAGTCCCCGGCGGGAGACCCAGTACTTC	CASSPRRETQYF
NA	TRBV6-5	TRBJ1-4	once	TGTGCCAGCAGCCGAGGCGCGGGGAGTAATGAAAAACTGTTTTTT	CASSRGAGSNEKLFF
TRBD1	TRBV28	TRBJ1-2	NA	TGTGCCAGCAGCTTAGGACAGGGGGCGGACTATGGCTACACCTTC	CASSLGQGADYGYTF
NA	TRBV6-5	TRBJ1-5	NA	TGTGCCAGCAGCCAGGGGTATCAGCCCCAGCATTTT	CASSQGYQPQHF
NA	TRBV30	TRBJ2-7	NA	TGTGCCTGGAGCGCGACCAGGGAAGGATTCTACGAGCAGTACTTC	CAWSATREGFYEQYF
NA	TRBV7-2	TRBJ1-5	NA	TGTGCCAGCAGCTTAGAATCTAGTAGCAATCAGCCCCAGCATTTT	CASSLESSSNQPQHF
NA	TRBV7-9	TRBJ2-7	NA	TGTGCCAGCAGCTTAGATAACCCCTACGAGCAGTACTTC	CASSLDNPYEQYF
NA	TRBV5-1	TRBJ1-1	NA	TGCGCCAGCAGCTTGGTAGGGCCAGGTGATGCTGAAGCTTTCTTT	CASSLVGPGDAEAFF
NA	TRBV5-1	TRBJ2-1	NA	TGCGCCAGCACTCCATTCAGGGGTTCTGCGTCCTCCTACAATGAGCAGTTCTTC	CASTPFRGSASSYNEQFF
TRBD1	TRBV2	TRBJ1-1	NA	TGTGCGACTCGGGTGGACAGGGGGCTTGGTGAAGCTTTCTTT	CATRVDRGLGEAFF
TRBD1	TRBV15	TRBJ1-5	NA	TGTGCCACCAGTAGGGACAGAACTCCTAGCAATCAGCCCCAGCATTTT	CATSRDRTPSNQPQHF
TRBD2	TRBV19	TRBJ2-1	NA	TGTGCCAGTAGTATTAGGAATAGCGGGTTCAATGAGCAGTTCTTC	CASSIRNSGFNEQFF
TRBD2	TRBV18	TRBJ2-1	NA	TGTGCCACCTCCCCGTTTGTGGCGGGGGTGCTTCGGGAGCAGTTCTTC	CATSPFVAGVLREQFF
TRBD1	TRBV4-1	TRBJ2-7	NA	TGCGCCAGCAGCCAAGAACCAGGACAGGTTGGGGGCTCCTACGAGCAGTACTTC	CASSQEPGQVGGSYEQYF
NA	TRBV11-3	TRBJ1-6	NA	TGTGCCAGCAGCACGACGACCGGGACCGCGAGTTCACCCCTCCACTTT	CASSTTTGTASSPLHF
NA	TRBV15	TRBJ2-7	few	TGTGCCACCAGCAGCAGCACCTACGAGCAGTACTTC	CATSSSTYEQYF
TRBD1	TRBV9	TRBJ2-3	NA	TGTGCCAGCAGCTCGCCGGGACAGGGGGCCACAGATACGCAGTATTTT	CASSSPGQGATDTQYF
NA	TRBV19	TRBJ2-7	NA	TGTGCCAGTAGTATGAATAAGGGGGCCTACGAGCAGTACTTC	CASSMNKGAYEQYF
NA	TRBV7-6	TRBJ1-1	few	TGTGCCAGCACCCAAAGGGAGGACACTGAAGCTTTCTTT	CASTQREDTEAFF
TRBD2	TRBV6-5	TRBJ2-3	few	TGTGCCAGCAGTCTAGCGGGGGGGCCGGGAGATACGCAGTATTTT	CASSLAGGPGDTQYF
NA	TRBV5-1	TRBJ2-7	NA	TGCGCCAGCAGCTTGGCCTACCCTGGGACAAGAAGGACCTACGAGCAGTACTTC	CASSLAYPGTRRTYEQYF
TRBD1	TRBV29-1	TRBJ2-4	NA	TGCAGCGTGAACCCCGGGACAGGGGACATTCAGTACTTC	CSVNPGTGDIQYF
NA	TRBV5-6	TRBJ1-2	NA	TGTGCCAGCAGCTTTGGGCAGGGGCTCCAGAACTATGGCTACACCTTC	CASSFGQGLQNYGYTF
NA	TRBV6-5	TRBJ2-1	NA	TGTGCCAGCAGCAAACTGAGAGATTACAATGAGCAGTTCTTC	CASSKLRDYNEQFF
TRBD1	TRBV27	TRBJ2-1	NA	TGTGCCAGCAGTTCCGGCGGGGGACAGGGCTATCTGTTCTTC	CASSSGGGQGYLFF
NA	TRBV30	TRBJ1-4	NA	TGTGCCTGGAATGAGGGAACTAATGAAAAACTGTTTTTT	CAWNEGTNEKLFF
NA	TRBV19	TRBJ2-2	NA	TGTGCCAGTAGTATTGGTCAGTTGAACACCGGGGAGCTGTTTTTT	CASSIGQLNTGELFF
TRBD2	TRBV30	TRBJ2-1	once	TGTGCCTGGAGTGTACGTCTAGCGGGGGAGAATGAGCAGTTCTTC	CAWSVRLAGENEQFF
NA	TRBV30	TRBJ1-1	NA	TGTGCCTGGAATACTCTTAGGACGAGTGAAGCTTTCTTT	CAWNTLRTSEAFF
TRBD1	TRBV2	TRBJ1-1	NA	TGTGCCAGCAGTAGAGGACAGGGGGCCCTCAACACTGAAGCTTTCTTT	CASSRGQGALNTEAFF
NA	TRBV9	TRBJ2-1	NA	TGTGCCAGCAGCGTAGAAGAATACAATGAGCAGTTCTTC	CASSVEEYNEQFF
TRBD2	TRBV7-2	TRBJ2-7	few	TGTGCCAGCAGCCCATACGGGGGGGTCGGCGAGCAGTACTTC	CASSPYGGVGEQYF
NA	TRBV7-7	TRBJ2-2	NA	TGTGCCAGCAGTCAGGGGTTCGGGGAGCTGTTTTTT	CASSQGFGELFF
NA	TRBV5-1	TRBJ1-2	NA	TGCGCCAGCAGCTTGGGGACCGTCAGGGATGGCTACACCTTC	CASSLGTVRDGYTF
TRBD2	TRBV29-1	TRBJ2-1	NA	TGCAGCGTTGAGCCTCTAGCGGGAGGTCATCAATCCTCCTACAATGAGCAGTTCTTC	CSVEPLAGGHQSSYNEQFF
NA	TRBV7-9	TRBJ2-1	NA	TGTGCCAGCAGCTTGACAGACAGCAGAGCGTTCAATGAGCAGTTCTTC	CASSLTDSRAFNEQFF
TRBD1	TRBV5-4	TRBJ2-5	NA	TGTGCCAGCAGCCTAGACAGGGGGCGAGAGACCCAGTACTTC	CASSLDRGRETQYF
NA	TRBV5-6	TRBJ2-5	NA	TGTGCCAGCAGCTTGTGGGGGGTAGAGGGGACCCAGTACTTC	CASSLWGVEGTQYF
NA	TRBV7-3	TRBJ2-2	NA	TGTGCCAGCAGCCCCAGTCTATCGAACACCGGGGAGCTGTTTTTT	CASSPSLSNTGELFF
NA	TRBV6-5	TRBJ2-5	NA	TGTGCCAGCAGTCAAACTAGAATCGAGACCCAGTACTTC	CASSQTRIETQYF
NA	TRBV28	TRBJ1-2	NA	TGTGCCAGCAGTTTCCCAGGGGACGGCTATGGCTACACCTTC	CASSFPGDGYGYTF
NA	TRBV13	TRBJ2-1	NA	TGTGCCAGCAGCTTACCGCCAAAGAGCTCCTACAATGAGCAGTTCTTC	CASSLPPKSSYNEQFF
TRBD1	TRBV7-3	TRBJ2-1	NA	TGTGCCAGCAGCTCCTTAGGACAGGGGATCGGTGAGCAGTTCTTC	CASSSLGQGIGEQFF
NA	TRBV11-1	TRBJ2-5	once	TGTGCCAGCAGGATAGGCCCAGGGAGGTCCCAAGAGACCCAGTACTTC	CASRIGPGRSQETQYF
NA	TRBV7-2	TRBJ1-1	NA	TGTGCCAGCCGAAGTGGACGCATGAACACTGAAGCTTTCTTT	CASRSGRMNTEAFF
TRBD1	TRBV5-1	TRBJ1-1	once	TGCGCCAGCCAGGGACAGGGAAACACTGAAGCTTTCTTT	CASQGQGNTEAFF
NA	TRBV14	TRBJ1-2	few	TGTGCCAGCAGCCAAAGACAGCGTAACTATGGCTACACCTTC	CASSQRQRNYGYTF
TRBD1	TRBV9	TRBJ2-7	NA	TGTGCCAGCAGCACCGGGACAGGGGGCTCCTACGAGCAGTACTTC	CASSTGTGGSYEQYF
TRBD1	TRBV5-8	TRBJ2-2	NA	TGTGCCAGCAGCTTCCAGACGGGACAGGGGGAGAACACCGGGGAGCTGTTTTTT	CASSFQTGQGENTGELFF
NA	TRBV6-4	TRBJ1-1	NA	TGTGCCAGCAGTGAGTTTGCAGGTGGAAAAGCTTTCTTT	CASSEFAGGKAFF
TRBD2	TRBV28	TRBJ2-1	NA	TGTGCCAGCAGTCCCCGGCTCGGGAGGTACAATGAGCAGTTCTTC	CASSPRLGRYNEQFF
NA	TRBV5-1	TRBJ1-1	NA	TGCGCCAGCAGCGCCGTGGACGGGAACACTGAAGCTTTCTTT	CASSAVDGNTEAFF
TRBD1	TRBV11-2	TRBJ1-4	NA	TGTGCCAGCAGCTACCCAGGGACAGCTGAAAAACTGTTTTTT	CASSYPGTAEKLFF
TRBD1	TRBV7-9	TRBJ2-7	NA	TGTGCCAGCAGCTCAAGGGACAGGGGGCGGTACGAGCAGTACTTC	CASSSRDRGRYEQYF
NA	TRBV6-5	TRBJ1-2	NA	TGTGCCAGCAGTAGCAGGTCCTATGGCTACACCTTC	CASSSRSYGYTF